This T cell receptor beta chain appears in the sequencing data of a study of OX40 agonist ivuxolimab in advanced cancers. Looking at the study overall: Therapy given before enrollment (anti-PD-1, anti-PD-L1 or anti-CTLA-4) was allowed, and 30% to 50% had some.

J lost 8 bases, V lost 0 bases, and 11 bases had no gene match. This CDR3 region has 16 residues. Germline values: CDR1 SGHDN, CDR2 FVKESK. Individuals having autoimmune disease history or systemic immunosuppression were not enrolled. With respect to this clone: Its antigen remains unknown.

Study-level results: The average count of expanded clones was higher among CD8+ T cells than among CD4+.

TCRdb's copy holds only in-frame clones and misses some; the assay was immunoSEQ multiplex PCR. The sample yields some 69,000 clones, 90% seen once. The chain carries TRBV14 and TRBJ1-2; TRBD1 agrees at 8 bases. This specimen consisted of CD4+ or CD8+ T cells sorted from blood, obtained in a trial of the OX40 agonist ivuxolimab. The receptor was isolated from an adult with an advanced solid tumor such as melanoma, head and neck, liver or kidney cancer. The CDR3: CASSQELPDRASGYTF. The CDR3 DNA follows: TGTGCCAGCAGCCAAGAACTGCCGGACAGGGCGTCAGGCTACACCTTC.